The 22 T cell receptor beta chains below all came from one sample that was sequenced in a study of vaccination and CD4 T cells after COVID-19 (dated by TCRdb to 2021 to 2024). The library was obtained by PCR. Sequencing was carried out with an Illumina iSeq 100. DNA from cultured CD4+ T cells was subjected to TCR sequencing with the Oncomine TCR Beta short-read assay at the Johns Hopkins FTIC core. In TCRdb, the public reads were trimmed at Q25 with fastp and aligned with MiXCR, with productive beta chains retained. Rows merge per CDR3 protein into single entries with the most common DNA and genes. Here the sample has approximately 4,000 distinct CDR3 sequences; 38% occur a single time. Roughly 23% of the sample is held by the ten biggest clonotypes. The antigens of these receptors remain unknown. Explained via the paper, the treatment or condition label denotes: roughly 10-day PBMC culture with coronavirus spike peptide pools or control peptides (ViraFEST assay).

Source material: CD4+ T cells from blood, cultured in vitro. The receptors stem from a human donor who had recovered from COVID-19.

In its sample, this clonotype ranks as medium-sized. The chain employs TRBV5-6 and TRBJ1-5; maybe TRBD1 (6 bases). CDR1 and CDR2 from the germline V gene are SGHDT and YYEEEE. Trimming removed 1 base from V and 6 bases from J, with 14 bases in between. The CDR3 sequence is 15 residues long. In DNA, the CDR3 is TGTGCCAGCAGCTTGCGACAGGCACTCGGTCAGCCCCAGCATTTT. Translating gives CASSLRQALGQPQHF.

The chain couples TRBV12-3 or TRBV12-4 to TRBJ2-3; 8 positions match TRBD2. V dropped 3 bases and J dropped 5; count of bases not matched to a gene: 10. The CDR3 is made up of 16 amino acids. CDR3 loop: CASSLSLVAGRDTQYF. The CDR3 DNA sequence: TGTGCCAGCAGTTTGTCTTTGGTAGCGGGAAGAGATACGCAGTATTTT.

This clonotype was recorded a few times. This rearrangement joins TRBV2 to TRBJ2-7, with 12 nucleotides matching TRBD2. Germline CDR1 SNHLY, CDR2 FYNNEI. The CDR3 runs 12 residues. With 6 bases clipped from V and 7 bases from J, the junction kept 1 base outside the gene matches. CDR3 coding DNA: TGTGCCAGCAGCGGACTAGCGGGGGAGCAGTACTTC. It translates to CASSGLAGEQYF.

The chain uses TRBV7-2 and TRBJ2-7, with 7 bases that match TRBD2. CDR1 is SGHTA and CDR2 is FQGNSA in the germline V gene. There are 15 residues in the CDR3. With V trimmed by 5 bases and J by 2 bases, 9 bases remained unmatched. The CDR3 nucleotides read TGTGCCAGCAGCCCCCGCGGGGGATCCCCCTACGAGCAGTACTTC. This codes for CASSPRGGSPYEQYF.

By its share, this clonotype is medium-sized. The chain has TRBV2 and TRBJ1-5, with 8 bases identical to TRBD1. The germline V gene encodes CDR1 SNHLY and CDR2 FYNNEI. This CDR3 spans 14 amino acids. V lost 4 bases to trimming and J lost 4 bases; unmatched junction nucleotides: 3. The CDR3: CASSGQGWNQPQHF. The CDR3 DNA is TGTGCCAGCAGTGGACAGGGGTGGAATCAGCCCCAGCATTTT.

This clonotype came up a few times. The V and J genes are TRBV2 and TRBJ1-6, with D perhaps matching TRBD1 (5 bases). Germline CDR1 SNHLY, CDR2 FYNNEI. The V end lost 6 bases, the J end lost 9 bases, and 9 bases lay between the germline ends. The CDR3 runs 12 residues. CDR3 sequence (DNA): TGTGCCAGCAGGGGGGAGGCTTCACCCCTCCACTTT. Translation: CASRGEASPLHF.

J is TRBJ1-4 and V is TRBV4-1; no reliable D call. V was clipped by 2 bases and J by 0 bases, with 7 bases between them. Germline V CDR1 and CDR2: MGHRA, YSYEKL. The CDR3 sequence is 15 residues long. In DNA form, the CDR3 reads TGCGCCAGCAGCCAATTAATTACAACTAATGAAAAACTGTTTTTT. Encoded protein: CASSQLITTNEKLFF.

This chain uses TRBV28 with TRBJ2-1; 10 bases map to TRBD2. Germline V gene sequence: CDR1 MDHEN, CDR2 SYDVKM. The CDR3 spans 17 residues. After removal of 7 bases from V and 0 bases from J, the junction contained 9 bases not matched to a gene. The DNA for the CDR3 is TGTGCCAGCATATCTCTAGCGGGGGCGAGCTCCTACAATGAGCAGTTCTTC. It translates to CASISLAGASSYNEQFF.

This clonotype was observed a few times. The rearrangement links TRBV6-7 to TRBJ1-5; D is ambiguous. TRBV6-7 is recorded as an ORF, its role being uncertain. Trimming pared 6 bases from V and 13 bases from J, leaving 16 bases between. The CDR3 spans 12 residues. The CDR3 sequence: CASRRTSLTQHF. In DNA form, the CDR3 reads TGTGCCAGCAGGCGGACCAGCCTAACGCAGCATTTT.

This clonotype appeared a few times. The chain has TRBV2 and TRBJ1-6, with a tentative D call TRBD1 (6 bases). This CDR3 region has 14 residues. Trimming pared 6 bases from V and 9 bases from J, leaving 15 bases between. Germline V gene sequence: CDR1 SNHLY, CDR2 FYNNEI. This chain's CDR3 is CASRNGGLSSPLHF. CDR3 nucleotide sequence: TGTGCCAGCAGAAATGGGGGGCTAAGTTCACCCCTCCACTTT.

CDR3 sequence (DNA): TGTGCCAGCAGCTTGGGGTTCGAGGGCAGGGCAGAAGAGACCCAGTACTTC. It specifies CASSLGFEGRAEETQYF. This chain links TRBV7-6 with TRBJ2-5; either TRBD1 or TRBD2 may fit D (5 bases each). The CDR3 totals 17 residues. Trimming stripped 3 bases from V and 3 bases from J, with 20 bases between. The germline gives CDR1 SGHVS, CDR2 FNYEAQ.

This clonotype showed up just a few times. V usage is TRBV2 and J usage is TRBJ1-6; the match to TRBD1 covers 10 bases. Germline V gene sequence: CDR1 SNHLY, CDR2 FYNNEI. J lost 7 bases, V lost 6 bases, and 12 bases had no gene match. CDR3 length equals 17 residues. The DNA of the CDR3 is TGTGCCAGCAGAAGAGACAGGGGGCGCAATCTGAATTCACCCCTCCACTTT. It translates to CASRRDRGRNLNSPLHF.

The rearrangement joins TRBV20-1 to TRBJ2-7; 12 bases agree with TRBD2. This CDR3 contains 17 residues. Losses at the gene ends were 4 bases for V and 3 bases for J; bases not matched to a gene: 13. Germline V CDR1 and CDR2: DFQATT, SNEGSKA (reference sequence). The CDR3 region is CSATETSGRPFGYEQYF. CDR3 nucleotides: TGCAGTGCTACCGAAACTAGCGGGAGGCCTTTCGGCTACGAGCAGTACTTC.

The chain couples TRBV7-2 to TRBJ2-1; D is unresolved. The germline V and J ends were trimmed by 5 bases and 8 bases, with 25 bases remaining between them. CDR3 size: 17 residues. Germline CDR1 is SGHTA and CDR2 is FQGNSA. The CDR3 DNA reads TGTGCCAGCAGCCTCCTCCAGTCTCGCGGCTCTTTCCATGAGCAGTTCTTC. Translated: CASSLLQSRGSFHEQFF.

The chain recombines TRBV19 with TRBJ2-1, with D maybe TRBD2 (6 bases). CDR1 is LNHDA and CDR2 is SQIVND in the germline V gene (reference sequence). This CDR3 region has 16 residues. V was pared by 3 bases and J by 7 bases, with 19 bases between. CDR3 coding DNA: TGTGCCAGTAGTATGATGTTGGGGCTAGCGTTGAATGAGCAGTTCTTC. It specifies CASSMMLGLALNEQFF.

This clonotype was seen a few times. The chain has TRBV14 and TRBJ2-1; D may be TRBD2 (6 bases). This CDR3 region has 16 residues. V was cut by 0 bases and J by 7 bases, with 16 bases left in between. Looked up from germline, CDR1 is SGHDN and CDR2 is FVKESK. The DNA of the CDR3 is TGTGCCAGCAGCCAAGATTTACTAGCTGTTAGGAATGAGCAGTTCTTC. Encoded protein: CASSQDLLAVRNEQFF. Full variable domain (outside the CDR3, taken from reference TRBV14 and TRBJ2-1): EAGVTQFPSHSVIEKGQTVTLRCDPISGHDNLYWYRRVMGKEIKFLLHFVKESKQDESGMPNNRFLAERTGGTYSTLKVQPAELEDSGVYFCASSQDLLAVRNEQFFGPGTRLTVL.

This clonotype was counted only a few times. The V gene is TRBV29-1, the J gene TRBJ2-5, with 8 positions matching TRBD1. In germline, CDR1 is SQVTM, CDR2 ANQGSEA. The CDR3 has 13 amino acids. J gave up 2 bases and V 2 bases, and 1 base lay outside the gene matches. The CDR3 loop is CSVETGGQETQYF. CDR3 sequence (DNA): TGCAGCGTTGAAACAGGGGGTCAAGAGACCCAGTACTTC.

This clonotype was observed a handful of times. The rearrangement joins TRBV12-3 or TRBV12-4 to TRBJ1-1; a possible D gene is TRBD1 (6 bases). Trimming removed 5 bases at V and 1 base at J, with 8 bases between. The CDR3 covers 13 residues. This chain's CDR3 is CASSGQQNTEAFF. CDR3 DNA: TGTGCCAGCAGTGGACAGCAGAACACTGAAGCTTTCTTT.

This sequence joins TRBV6-1 and TRBJ2-7; perhaps TRBD1 as D (5 bases). Germline values: CDR1 MNHNS, CDR2 SASEGT. This CDR3 is built from 13 residues. V lost 6 bases, J lost 5 bases, and 14 bases lay in between. This CDR3 reads CASRVTVSDEQYF. The CDR3 DNA is TGTGCCAGCAGGGTGACAGTTTCGGACGAGCAGTACTTC.

This clonotype is classed as large. The chain combines TRBV6-2 or TRBV6-3 with TRBJ1-2; a weak D match, TRBD1 (5 bases). This CDR3 spans 13 amino acids. Germline loops: CDR1 MNHEY, CDR2 SVGEGT. The ends were cut back, 2 bases at V and 8 bases at J, with 12 bases in the middle. CDR3 protein: CASSYRGAQGYTF. In nucleotides, the CDR3 is TGTGCCAGCAGTTACAGAGGGGCGCAGGGCTACACCTTC.

This clonotype is labeled medium-sized. The rearrangement uses TRBV2 and TRBJ1-2; D remains ambiguous. From germline, CDR1 is SNHLY and CDR2 FYNNEI. The length of the CDR3 is 14 residues. The germline V and J ends were trimmed by 1 base and 4 bases, with 10 bases remaining between them. CDR3 in amino acids: CASSEESVFYGYTF. The CDR3, as DNA: TGTGCCAGCAGTGAAGAGTCAGTTTTCTATGGCTACACCTTC.

The chain has TRBV5-1 and TRBJ2-3; D not certain. Trimming pared 0 bases from V and 4 bases from J, leaving 3 bases between. The CDR3 contains 12 residues. CDR1 is SGHRS, CDR2 YFSETQ, per germline. CDR3 in amino acids: CASSLGADTQYF. CDR3 nucleotide sequence: TGCGCCAGCAGCTTGGGGGCAGATACGCAGTATTTT.